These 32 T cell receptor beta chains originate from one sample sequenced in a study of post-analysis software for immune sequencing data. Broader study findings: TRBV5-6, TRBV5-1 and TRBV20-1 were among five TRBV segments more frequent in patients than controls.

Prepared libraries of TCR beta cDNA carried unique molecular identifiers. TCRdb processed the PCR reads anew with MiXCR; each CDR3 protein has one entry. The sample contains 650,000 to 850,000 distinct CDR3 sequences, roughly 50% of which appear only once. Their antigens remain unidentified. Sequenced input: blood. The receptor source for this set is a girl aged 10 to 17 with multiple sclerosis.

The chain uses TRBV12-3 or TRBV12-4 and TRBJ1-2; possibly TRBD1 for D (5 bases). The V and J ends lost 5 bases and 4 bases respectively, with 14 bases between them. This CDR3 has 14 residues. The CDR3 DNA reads TGTGCCAGCAGTCCGTGGAGGGGAAGCTATGGCTACACCTTC. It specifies CASSPWRGSYGYTF.

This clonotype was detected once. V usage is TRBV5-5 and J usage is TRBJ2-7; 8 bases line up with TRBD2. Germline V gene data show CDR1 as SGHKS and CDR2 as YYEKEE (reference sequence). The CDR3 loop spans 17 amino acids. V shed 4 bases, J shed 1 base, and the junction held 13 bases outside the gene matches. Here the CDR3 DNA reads TGTGCCAGCAGCGAGGACGGAAGCGGGAGTTGGTCCTACGAGCAGTACTTC. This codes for CASSEDGSGSWSYEQYF. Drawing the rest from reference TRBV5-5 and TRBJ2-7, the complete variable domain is DAGVTQSPTHLIKTRGQQVTLRCSPISGHKSVSWYQQVLGQGPQFIFQYYEKEERGRGNFPDRFSARQFPNYSSELNVNALLLGDSALYLCASSEDGSGSWSYEQYFGPGTRLTVT.

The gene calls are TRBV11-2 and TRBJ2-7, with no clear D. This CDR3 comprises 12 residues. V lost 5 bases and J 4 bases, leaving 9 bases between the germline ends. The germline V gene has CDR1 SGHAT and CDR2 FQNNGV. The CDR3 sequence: CASSRDWYEQYF. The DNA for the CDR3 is TGTGCCAGCAGCCGTGACTGGTACGAGCAGTACTTC.

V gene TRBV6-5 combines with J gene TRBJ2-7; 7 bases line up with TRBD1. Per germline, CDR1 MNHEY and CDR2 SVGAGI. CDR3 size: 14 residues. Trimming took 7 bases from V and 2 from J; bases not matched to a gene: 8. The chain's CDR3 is CASNLQGQPYEQYF. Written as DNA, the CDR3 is TGTGCCAGCAACTTACAGGGGCAACCCTACGAGCAGTACTTC.

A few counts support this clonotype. The CDR3 region has the DNA TGTGCCAGCAGTGAATCGTGGGAGACCCAGTACTTC. It translates to CASSESWETQYF. V and J are TRBV25-1 and TRBJ2-5; no reliable D call. Trimming shortened V by 1 base and J by 5 bases, and 5 bases separated the two germline ends. CDR1 MGHDK and CDR2 SYGVNS come from the germline V gene. The CDR3 totals 12 residues.

In DNA form, the CDR3 reads TGCAGCGCAGTCTCAGGGGCATTTGACTATGGCTACACCTTC. Encoded protein: CSAVSGAFDYGYTF. The chain employs TRBV29-1 and TRBJ1-2; tentative D call: TRBD1 (6 bases). Deletions cut 7 bases from V and 3 bases from J, with 18 bases between. CDR3 length: 14 amino acids. Germline CDR1 and CDR2: SQVTM and ANQGSEA.

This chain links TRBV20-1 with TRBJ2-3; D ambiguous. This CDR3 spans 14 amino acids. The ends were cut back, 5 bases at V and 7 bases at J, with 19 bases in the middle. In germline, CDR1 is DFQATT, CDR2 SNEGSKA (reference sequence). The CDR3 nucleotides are TGCAGTGCTCGCCCTCCTGCCCCGGTTTATACGCAGTATTTT. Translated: CSARPPAPVYTQYF.

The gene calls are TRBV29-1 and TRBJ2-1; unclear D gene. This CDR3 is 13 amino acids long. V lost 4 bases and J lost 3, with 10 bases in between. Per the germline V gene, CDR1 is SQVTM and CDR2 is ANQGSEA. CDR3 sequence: CSVAPTLYNEQFF. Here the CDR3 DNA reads TGCAGCGTTGCGCCAACCCTCTACAATGAGCAGTTCTTC.

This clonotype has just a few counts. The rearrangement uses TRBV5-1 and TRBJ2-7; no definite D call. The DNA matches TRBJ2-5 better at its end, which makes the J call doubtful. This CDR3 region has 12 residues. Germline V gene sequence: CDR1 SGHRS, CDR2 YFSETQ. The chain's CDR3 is CASSFSRQTQYF. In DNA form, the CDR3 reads TGCGCCAGCAGCTTCTCTAGACAGACCCAGTACTTC.

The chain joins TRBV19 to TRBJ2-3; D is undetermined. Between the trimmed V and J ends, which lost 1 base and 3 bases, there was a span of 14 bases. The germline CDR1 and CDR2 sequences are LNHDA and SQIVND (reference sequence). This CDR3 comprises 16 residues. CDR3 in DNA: TGTGCCAGTAGTATAGGCGGCCGATCAGGAACAGATACGCAGTATTTT. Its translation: CASSIGGRSGTDTQYF.

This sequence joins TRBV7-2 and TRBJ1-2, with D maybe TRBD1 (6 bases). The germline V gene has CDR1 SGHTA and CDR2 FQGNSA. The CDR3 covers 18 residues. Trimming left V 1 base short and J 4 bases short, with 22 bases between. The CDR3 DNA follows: TGTGCCAGCAGCTTAGATACCCTCCGGACAGTGATCCTCTATGGCTACACCTTC. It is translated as CASSLDTLRTVILYGYTF.

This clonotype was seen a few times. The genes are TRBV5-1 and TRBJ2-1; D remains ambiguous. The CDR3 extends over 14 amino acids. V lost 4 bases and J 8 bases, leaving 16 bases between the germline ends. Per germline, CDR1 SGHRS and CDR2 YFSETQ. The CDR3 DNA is TGCGCCAGCAGCACCTTAGGGCGAATGGATGAGCAGTTCTTC. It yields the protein CASSTLGRMDEQFF.

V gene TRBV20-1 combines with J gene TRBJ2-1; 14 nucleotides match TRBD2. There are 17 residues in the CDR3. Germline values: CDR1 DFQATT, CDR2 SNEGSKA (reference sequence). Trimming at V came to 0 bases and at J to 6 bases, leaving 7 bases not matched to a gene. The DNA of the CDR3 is TGCAGTGCTAGAGATGGGGCAGGGACTAGCGGGAGCAATGAGCAGTTCTTC. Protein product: CSARDGAGTSGSNEQFF.

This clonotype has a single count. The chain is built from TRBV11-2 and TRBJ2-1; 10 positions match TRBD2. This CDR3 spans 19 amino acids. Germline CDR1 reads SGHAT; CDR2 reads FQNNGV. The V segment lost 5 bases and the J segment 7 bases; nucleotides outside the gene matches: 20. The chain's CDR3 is CASSTQRSSGRKGINEQFF. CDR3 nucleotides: TGTGCCAGCAGCACCCAAAGGAGTAGCGGGAGGAAAGGCATTAATGAGCAGTTCTTC.

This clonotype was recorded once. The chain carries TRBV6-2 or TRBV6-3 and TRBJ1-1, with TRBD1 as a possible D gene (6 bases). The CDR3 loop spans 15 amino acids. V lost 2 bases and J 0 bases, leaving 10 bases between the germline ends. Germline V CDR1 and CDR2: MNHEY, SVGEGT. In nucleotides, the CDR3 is TGTGCCAGCAGTTACAGAAAGGGGGTGAACACTGAAGCTTTCTTT. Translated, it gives CASSYRKGVNTEAFF.

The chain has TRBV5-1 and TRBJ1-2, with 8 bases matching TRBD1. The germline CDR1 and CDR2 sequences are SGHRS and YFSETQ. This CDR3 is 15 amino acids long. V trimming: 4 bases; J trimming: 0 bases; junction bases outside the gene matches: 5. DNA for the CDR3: TGCGCCAGCAGCCCAGCGGACAGGGCTAACTATGGCTACACCTTC. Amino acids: CASSPADRANYGYTF.

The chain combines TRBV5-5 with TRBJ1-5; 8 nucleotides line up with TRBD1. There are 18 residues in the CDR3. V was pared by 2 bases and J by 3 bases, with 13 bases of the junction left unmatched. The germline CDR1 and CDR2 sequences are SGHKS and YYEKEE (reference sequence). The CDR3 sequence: CASSLETGAPLSNQPQHF. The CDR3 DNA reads TGTGCCAGCAGCTTAGAGACAGGGGCTCCCCTGTCCAATCAGCCCCAGCATTTT.

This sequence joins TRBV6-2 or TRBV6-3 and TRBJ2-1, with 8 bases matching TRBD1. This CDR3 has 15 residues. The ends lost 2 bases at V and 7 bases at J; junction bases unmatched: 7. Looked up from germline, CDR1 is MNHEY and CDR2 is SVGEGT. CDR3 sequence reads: CASSYGQGAGNEQFF. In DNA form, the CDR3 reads TGTGCCAGCAGTTACGGCCAGGGGGCTGGTAATGAGCAGTTCTTC.

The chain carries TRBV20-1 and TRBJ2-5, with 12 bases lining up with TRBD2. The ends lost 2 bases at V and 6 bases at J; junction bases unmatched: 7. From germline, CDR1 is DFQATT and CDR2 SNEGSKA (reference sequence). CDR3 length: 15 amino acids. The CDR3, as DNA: TGCAGTGCTAGAATGACTAGCGGGGGTTCACAGACCCAGTACTTC. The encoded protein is CSARMTSGGSQTQYF.

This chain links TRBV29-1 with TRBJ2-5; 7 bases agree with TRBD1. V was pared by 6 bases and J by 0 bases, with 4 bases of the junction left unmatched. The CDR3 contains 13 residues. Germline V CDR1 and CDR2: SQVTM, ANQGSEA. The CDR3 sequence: CSVVDRYQETQYF. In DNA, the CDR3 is TGCAGCGTGGTGGACAGGTACCAAGAGACCCAGTACTTC.

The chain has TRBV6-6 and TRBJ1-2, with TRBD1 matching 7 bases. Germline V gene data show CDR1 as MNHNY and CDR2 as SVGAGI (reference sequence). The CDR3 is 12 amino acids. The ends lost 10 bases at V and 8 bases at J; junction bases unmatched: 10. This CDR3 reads CATQGQGDGYTF. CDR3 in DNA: TGTGCCACCCAGGGGCAGGGGGACGGCTACACCTTC.

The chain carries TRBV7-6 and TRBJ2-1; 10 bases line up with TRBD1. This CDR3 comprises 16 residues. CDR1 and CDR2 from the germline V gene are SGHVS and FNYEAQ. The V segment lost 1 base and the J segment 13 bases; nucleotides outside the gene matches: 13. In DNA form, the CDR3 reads TGTGCCAGCAGCTTAGAGACAGGGGGCTCGACTAGTGTTCAGTTCTTC. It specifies CASSLETGGSTSVQFF.

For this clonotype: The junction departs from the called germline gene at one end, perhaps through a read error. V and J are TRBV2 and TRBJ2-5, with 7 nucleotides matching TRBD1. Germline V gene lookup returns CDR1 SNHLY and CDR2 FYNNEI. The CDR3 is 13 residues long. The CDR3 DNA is TGTGCCAGCGGTAAAGAGGTGGGGACAGTCCGGTTCTTC. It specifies CASGKEVGTVRFF.

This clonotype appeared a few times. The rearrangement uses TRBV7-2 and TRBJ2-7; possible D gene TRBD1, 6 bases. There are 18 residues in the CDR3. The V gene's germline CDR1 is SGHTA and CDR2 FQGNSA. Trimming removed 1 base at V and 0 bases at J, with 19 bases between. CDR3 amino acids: CASSLEVGARGSSYEQYF. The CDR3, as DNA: TGTGCCAGCAGCTTAGAAGTCGGGGCCAGGGGCAGCTCCTACGAGCAGTACTTC.

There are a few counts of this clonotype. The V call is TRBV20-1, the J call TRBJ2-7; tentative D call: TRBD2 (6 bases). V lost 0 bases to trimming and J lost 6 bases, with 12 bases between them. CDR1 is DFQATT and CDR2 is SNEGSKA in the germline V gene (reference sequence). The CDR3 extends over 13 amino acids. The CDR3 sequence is CSARDGSVREQYF. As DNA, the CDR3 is TGCAGTGCTAGAGACGGGAGCGTCCGCGAGCAGTACTTC.

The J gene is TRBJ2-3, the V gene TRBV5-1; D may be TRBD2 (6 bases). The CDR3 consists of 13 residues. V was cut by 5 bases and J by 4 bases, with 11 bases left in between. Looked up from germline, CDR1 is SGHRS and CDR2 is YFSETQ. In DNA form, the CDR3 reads TGCGCCAGCAGGCTAGCGCATCCAGATACGCAGTATTTT. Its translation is CASRLAHPDTQYF.

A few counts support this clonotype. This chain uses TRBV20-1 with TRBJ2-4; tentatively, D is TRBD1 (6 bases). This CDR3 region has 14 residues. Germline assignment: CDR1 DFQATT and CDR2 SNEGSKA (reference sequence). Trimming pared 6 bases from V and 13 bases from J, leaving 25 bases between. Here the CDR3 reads CSAAEDSYLAEQYF. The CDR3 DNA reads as TGCAGTGCGGCAGAGGACAGTTATTTGGCAGAGCAGTACTTC.

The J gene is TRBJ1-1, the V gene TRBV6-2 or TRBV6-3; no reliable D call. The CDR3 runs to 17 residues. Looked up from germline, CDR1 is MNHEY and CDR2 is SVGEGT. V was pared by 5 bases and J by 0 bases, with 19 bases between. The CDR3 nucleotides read TGTGCCAGCAGTCCCTTTGTTCCGGTTACTATGAACACTGAAGCTTTCTTT. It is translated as CASSPFVPVTMNTEAFF.

The CDR3 region is CASSYSGTGLWAEAFF. DNA of the CDR3: TGTGCCAGCAGTTACTCCGGGACAGGGCTCTGGGCTGAAGCTTTCTTT. The chain has TRBV6-6 and TRBJ1-1; 9 nucleotides line up with TRBD1. With V trimmed by 0 bases and J by 6 bases, 8 bases remained unmatched. This CDR3 has 16 residues. Germline-derived CDR1 and CDR2 are MNHNY and SVGAGI (reference sequence).

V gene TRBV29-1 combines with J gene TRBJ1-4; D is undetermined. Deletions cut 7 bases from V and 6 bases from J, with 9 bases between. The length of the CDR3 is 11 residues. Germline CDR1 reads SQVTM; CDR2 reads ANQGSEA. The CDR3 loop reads CSGGRDEKLFF. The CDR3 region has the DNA TGCAGCGGTGGACGAGATGAAAAACTGTTTTTT.

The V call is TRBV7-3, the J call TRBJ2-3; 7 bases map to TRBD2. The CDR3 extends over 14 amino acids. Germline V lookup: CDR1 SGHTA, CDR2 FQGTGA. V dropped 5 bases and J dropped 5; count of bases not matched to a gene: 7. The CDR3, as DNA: TGTGCCAGCAGCATGGGGGGGGGAGGAGATACGCAGTATTTT. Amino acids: CASSMGGGGDTQYF.

The DNA for the CDR3 is TGTGCCAGCAGCACCCAGGATGGGACCCAGTACTTC. This gives the protein CASSTQDGTQYF. The rearrangement uses TRBV7-3 and TRBJ2-5; the D is unclear. The CDR3 totals 12 residues. V dropped 5 bases and J dropped 7 bases, with 11 bases sitting between them. CDR1 is SGHTA and CDR2 is FQGTGA in the germline V gene.